The T cell receptor (beta chain) under discussion was sequenced for a study of shared clonotypes between healthy human individuals. General study results and limits: Estimated clonotype richness was generally higher in naive than memory subsets. Relative to their counterparts shared across all four donors, non-shared clonotypes exhibited diminished generation probabilities.

CDR1 and CDR2 from the germline V gene are SQVTM and ANQGSEA. CDR3 length: 13 amino acids. The V and J ends lost 4 bases and 3 bases respectively, with 9 bases between them. Replicate PCRs for sorted subsets used roughly 200 ng DNA; this equaled 25,000 to 30,000 T cell genomes. Sequenced by immunoSEQ multiplex PCR; TCRdb stores in-frame clones only, minus some. The table has around 580,000 clones, 98% seen once. Details on this clone: The antigen remains undetermined.

Naive CD8 cells lacked CD45RO, underwent positive selection for CCR7 and left out terminally differentiated effector memory CD45RA+ cells. The sequenced material came from naive CD8+ T cells sorted from blood. This sequence was found in a man younger than 40 in good health. The V and J genes are TRBV29-1 and TRBJ2-2; unclear D gene. CDR3 coding DNA: TGCAGCGTTGGTGCCGGCGACACCGGGGAGCTGTTTTTT. Its protein product is CSVGAGDTGELFF.